The 13 T cell receptor beta chains below were found in one sample sequenced in a study of blood T cells in healthy people across ages. A second about 6 to 11 cycle PCR used barcoded and J-beta primers. One entry per CDR3 protein results from TCRdb running MiXCR on the 5' RACE reads. The table has around 990,000 distinct CDR3 sequences, around 27% seen once. These data also featured in a second study, about T cells of mothers and their children.

Sequencing was done on a sample of blood. The origin of the receptors is a girl aged 2-10 years in good health.

This clonotype was counted many times. V and J are TRBV9 and TRBJ2-6, with 9 bases identical to TRBD2. The trim removed 3 bases at V and 0 bases at J, leaving 10 bases unmatched. This CDR3 spans 19 amino acids. Germline lookup yields CDR1 SGDLS and CDR2 YYNGEE. The CDR3 DNA sequence: TGTGCCAGCAGCGCCGTCGGGACTAGCTCCTTCTCTGGGGCCAACGTCCTGACTTTC. Translated: CASSAVGTSSFSGANVLTF.

This clonotype was detected only a few times. The chain is built from TRBV20-1 and TRBJ2-5; tentative D call: TRBD2 (6 bases). TRBJ2-1 explains the end of the DNA better; the J call may be wrong. CDR3 length: 11 residues. Germline loops: CDR1 DFQATT, CDR2 SNEGSKA (reference sequence). CDR3 sequence: CSALLANEQFF. CDR3 DNA sequence: TGCAGTGCTCTACTAGCAAATGAGCAGTTCTTC.

V gene TRBV15 combines with J gene TRBJ2-5; D remains unclear. The CDR3 is made up of 15 amino acids. Trimming stripped 0 bases from V and 0 bases from J, with 8 bases between. In germline, CDR1 is LNHNV, CDR2 YYDKDF (reference sequence). CDR3 sequence: CATSRDRAYQETQYF. The CDR3 DNA is TGTGCCACCAGCAGAGACCGTGCGTACCAAGAGACCCAGTACTTC.

This clonotype has more than one count but fewer than ten. The chain has TRBV3-1 and TRBJ2-4; D assignment may be TRBD1 or TRBD2 (5 bases each). Germline loops: CDR1 LGHDT, CDR2 YNNKEL (reference sequence). Trimming removed 2 bases from V and 5 bases from J, with 22 bases in between. The CDR3 runs to 18 residues. CDR3 coding DNA: TGTGCCAGCAGCCAAAGAACGGGCTCTCCCCTGGGGGAAAACATTCAGTACTTC. This gives the protein CASSQRTGSPLGENIQYF.

In this sample, this clonotype turned up a few times. The rearrangement uses TRBV29-1 and TRBJ1-3; D gene unclear. The CDR3 spans 13 residues. Deletions cut 5 bases from V and 1 base from J, with 9 bases between. Germline V gene data show CDR1 as SQVTM and CDR2 as ANQGSEA. The CDR3 bases are TGCAGCGTTTCCGTTACTTCTGGAAACACCATATATTTT. Translating gives CSVSVTSGNTIYF. The full variable domain, rest sourced from reference TRBV29-1 and TRBJ1-3, is SAVISQKPSRDICQRGTSLTIQCQVDSQVTMMFWYRQQPGQSLTLIATANQGSEATYESGFVIDKFPISRPNLTFSTLTVSNMSPEDSSIYLCSVSVTSGNTIYFGEGSWLTVV.

This chain connects TRBV5-1 to TRBJ2-5; TRBD2 matches 14 bases. The ends lost 4 bases at V and 3 bases at J; junction bases unmatched: 5. This CDR3 has 16 amino acids. CDR1 SGHRS and CDR2 YFSETQ come from the germline V gene. CDR3 in DNA: TGCGCCAGCAGCGGGCGACTAGCGGGAGGGGAAGAGACCCAGTACTTC. It codes for CASSGRLAGGEETQYF.

This clonotype was seen a few times. The chain joins TRBV7-6 to TRBJ2-1; possibly TRBD2 for D (7 bases). Germline V gene data show CDR1 as SGHVS and CDR2 as FNYEAQ. The CDR3 contains 15 residues. Trimming stripped 5 bases from V and 7 bases from J, with 18 bases between. CDR3 coding DNA: TGTGCCAGCAGCCCCTTAGGGGGGGAGATAAATGAGCAGTTCTTC. This translates into CASSPLGGEINEQFF.

This chain connects TRBV24-1 to TRBJ1-5; the D gene is possibly TRBD1 (5 bases). Trimming shortened V by 5 bases and J by 2 bases, and 15 bases separated the two germline ends. The CDR3 has 16 residues. The germline V gene has CDR1 KGHDR and CDR2 SFDVKD. The CDR3 is CATSVGGIRGNQPQHF. For the CDR3, the DNA is TGTGCCACCAGTGTGGGGGGGATTAGAGGCAATCAGCCCCAGCATTTT.

This chain uses TRBV28 with TRBJ2-2; D may be TRBD1 (5 bases). The CDR3 runs 14 residues. Trimming pared 3 bases from V and 4 bases from J, leaving 9 bases between. Germline CDR1 reads MDHEN; CDR2 reads SYDVKM. The CDR3 coding sequence is TGTGCCAGCAGTTTTGTTAGGGGCACCGGGGAGCTGTTTTTT. Protein: CASSFVRGTGELFF.

This clonotype was seen a few times. V and J are TRBV12-3 or TRBV12-4 and TRBJ2-1, with a tentative D call TRBD1 (5 bases). V was shortened by 7 bases and J by 2 bases, with 12 bases between the two germline ends. The CDR3 runs 14 residues. CDR3 DNA: TGTGCCAGCAACAAGGGGTTGGCCTACAATGAGCAGTTCTTC. This sequence encodes CASNKGLAYNEQFF.

The V gene is TRBV20-1, the J gene TRBJ2-1, with D tentatively TRBD2 (6 bases). CDR3 length: 13 amino acids. Germline loops: CDR1 DFQATT, CDR2 SNEGSKA (reference sequence). V lost 6 bases and J 5 bases, leaving 14 bases between the germline ends. The chain's CDR3 is CSATGTAHNEQFF. The CDR3 DNA reads as TGCAGTGCAACTGGGACTGCCCACAATGAGCAGTTCTTC.

The V and J genes are TRBV5-5 and TRBJ2-7; no clear D gene. V was shortened by 0 bases and J by 4 bases, with 11 bases between the two germline ends. This CDR3 contains 14 residues. Per germline, CDR1 SGHKS and CDR2 YYEKEE (reference sequence). The CDR3 DNA reads TGTGCCAGCAGCTTGGGGTGGCGCGGATACGAGCAGTACTTC. Translation: CASSLGWRGYEQYF.

This clonotype was seen a few times. The chain uses TRBV28 and TRBJ2-4; 9 bases line up with TRBD1. In germline, CDR1 is MDHEN, CDR2 SYDVKM. V was pared by 5 bases and J by 0 bases, with 5 bases of the junction left unmatched. The CDR3 is 16 amino acids. CDR3 DNA sequence: TGTGCCAGCAGTCCGGGACAGGGACTAGCCAAAAACATTCAGTACTTC. Protein: CASSPGQGLAKNIQYF.